Listed below are T cell receptor beta chains from one sample, sequenced in a study of blood T cell repertoires in COVID-19. Sequencing was performed with immunoSEQ multiplex PCR; in TCRdb, only in-frame clones are kept and a portion is missing. The sample lists about 63,000 clones, approximately 80% occurring once. The specimen sequenced was peripheral blood. The receptors stem from a woman of 80 years or more with acute or convalescent COVID-19. Each CDR3 is given without its conserved first and last residue. Fields, in order: J gene, V gene, CDR3 protein.

TRBJ2-2 | TRBV6-6 | ASSYGDSYYTGELF
TRBJ1-4 | TRBV3-1/TRBV3-2 | ASSQVLALSGGKLF
TRBJ2-1 | TRBV5-6 | ASSLGSRALDEQF
TRBJ2-3 | TRBV6-5 | ASSWDRGPSTDTQY
TRBJ2-5 | TRBV2 | ASSGNRGQETQY
TRBJ1-2 | TRBV28 | ASSLPLYGYT
TRBJ2-4 | TRBV7-8 | ASSLQFIGGMGAKNIQY
TRBJ1-2 | TRBV5-6 | ASSLADVPGGTSNYGYT
TRBJ1-1 | TRBV18 | ASSPRTYRGRNTEAF
TRBJ2-7 | TRBV7-9 | ASSSWLAGDEQY
TRBJ2-1 | TRBV7-3 | ASSPTGGPSNEQF
TRBJ1-2 | TRBV24-1 | ATSDPGDYGYT
TRBJ1-5 | TRBV5-1 | ASRVGTGENQPQH
TRBJ1-1 | TRBV12-1 | ASSRAMGGGLNTEAF